This TCR beta chain derives from a study of T-cell reconstitution after alpha-beta-depleted transplantation in children. This clonotype has a count of ten or more. Its antigen is unknown. CDR1 is LNHNV, CDR2 YYDKDF, per germline (reference sequence). V was trimmed by 5 bases and J by 2 bases, leaving 12 bases between them. This CDR3 is 15 amino acids long. General observations from the study: Several hundred expanded graft clones reportedly gave rise to the alpha-beta T cells present about two months after transplant. From newly produced T cells came most of the T-cell counts and diversity one year after transplant. Surviving recipient T cells and intrathymic progenitors accounted for some patients' high TCRbeta diversity at day 60.

It was with unique molecular identifiers that the TCRbeta library was prepared. One entry per CDR3 protein results from TCRdb running MiXCR on the PCR reads. This sample carries more than 400,000 distinct CDR3 sequences, 43% of them seen once, and the ten largest clones take about 30%. This TCR derives from a girl aged 2 to 10 with aplastic anemia, due to receive a stem cell transplant. Source: PBMCs, taken before TCRalphabeta/CD19-depleted stem cell transplant. The V call is TRBV15, the J call TRBJ2-2; no definite D call. The CDR3 DNA sequence: TGTGCCACCAGCCAAGGGTTCGGAAACACCGGGGAGCTGTTTTTT. Its protein product is CATSQGFGNTGELFF.